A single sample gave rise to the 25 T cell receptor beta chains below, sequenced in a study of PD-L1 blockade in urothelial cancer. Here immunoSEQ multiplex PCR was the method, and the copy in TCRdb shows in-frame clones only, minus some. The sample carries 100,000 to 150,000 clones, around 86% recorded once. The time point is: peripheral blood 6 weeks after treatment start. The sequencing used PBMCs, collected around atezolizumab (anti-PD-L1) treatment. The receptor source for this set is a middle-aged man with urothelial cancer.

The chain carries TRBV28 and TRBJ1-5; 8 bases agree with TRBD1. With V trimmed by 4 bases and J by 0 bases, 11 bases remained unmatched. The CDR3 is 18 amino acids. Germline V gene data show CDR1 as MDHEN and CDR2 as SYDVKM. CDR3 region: CASSYAGGQAISNQPQHF. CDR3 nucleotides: TGTGCCAGCAGTTACGCTGGGGGACAGGCGATTAGCAATCAGCCCCAGCATTTT.

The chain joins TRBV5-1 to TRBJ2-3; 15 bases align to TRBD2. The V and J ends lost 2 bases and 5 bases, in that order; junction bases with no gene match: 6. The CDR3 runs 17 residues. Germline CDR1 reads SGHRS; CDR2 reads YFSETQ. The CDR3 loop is CASSLGRTSGGGDTQYF. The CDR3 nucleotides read TGCGCCAGCAGCTTAGGAAGGACTAGCGGGGGGGGAGATACGCAGTATTTT.

CDR3 sequence (DNA): TGTGCCACCAGCAGAGATCGGGTGAGCAATCAGCCCCAGCATTTT. Translated: CATSRDRVSNQPQHF. The genes are TRBV15 and TRBJ1-5; D unclear. This CDR3 has 15 amino acids. The V and J ends lost 0 bases and 1 base respectively, with 7 bases between them. CDR1 LNHNV and CDR2 YYDKDF come from the germline V gene (reference sequence).

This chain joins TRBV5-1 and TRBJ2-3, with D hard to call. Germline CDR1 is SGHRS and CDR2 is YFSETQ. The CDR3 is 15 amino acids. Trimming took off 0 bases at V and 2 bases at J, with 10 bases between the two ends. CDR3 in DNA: TGCGCCAGCAGCTTGGAGTTGCAAGCCACAGATACGCAGTATTTT. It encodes CASSLELQATDTQYF.

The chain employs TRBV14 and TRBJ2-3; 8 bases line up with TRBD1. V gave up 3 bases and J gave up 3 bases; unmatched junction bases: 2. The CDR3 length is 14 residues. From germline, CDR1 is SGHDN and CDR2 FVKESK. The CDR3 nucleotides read TGTGCCAGCAGCCAGTACAGGGGGACAGATACGCAGTATTTT. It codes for CASSQYRGTDTQYF.

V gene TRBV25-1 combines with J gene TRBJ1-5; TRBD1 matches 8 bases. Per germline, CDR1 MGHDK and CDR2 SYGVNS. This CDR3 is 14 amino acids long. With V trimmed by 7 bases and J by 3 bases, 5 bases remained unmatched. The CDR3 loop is CASTRGLVNQPQHF. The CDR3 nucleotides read TGTGCCAGCACCAGGGGGCTTGTCAATCAGCCCCAGCATTTT.

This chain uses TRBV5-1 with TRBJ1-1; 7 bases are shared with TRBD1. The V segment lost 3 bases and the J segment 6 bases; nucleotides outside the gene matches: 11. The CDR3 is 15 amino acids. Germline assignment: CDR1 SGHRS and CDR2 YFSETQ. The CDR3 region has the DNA TGCGCCAGCAGCTCCCGGGCAGGGGGGCCGGCTGAAGCTTTCTTT. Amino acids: CASSSRAGGPAEAFF.

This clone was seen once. The CDR3 spells CASSDRQGRYTEAFF. The DNA for the CDR3 is TGTGCCAGCAGCGATCGACAGGGGAGATACACTGAAGCTTTCTTT. V and J are TRBV11-1 and TRBJ1-1, with 8 bases that match TRBD1. Germline V gene sequence: CDR1 SGHAT, CDR2 FQDESV (reference sequence). Trimming removed 5 bases from V and 3 bases from J; junction bases left unmatched: 8. The CDR3 runs to 15 residues. The whole variable domain, filled in from reference TRBV11-1 and TRBJ1-1, reads EAEVAQSPRYKITEKSQAVAFWCDPISGHATLYWYRQILGQGPELLVQFQDESVVDDSQLPKDRFSAERLKGVDSTLKIQPAELGDSAMYLCASSDRQGRYTEAFFGQGTRLTVV.

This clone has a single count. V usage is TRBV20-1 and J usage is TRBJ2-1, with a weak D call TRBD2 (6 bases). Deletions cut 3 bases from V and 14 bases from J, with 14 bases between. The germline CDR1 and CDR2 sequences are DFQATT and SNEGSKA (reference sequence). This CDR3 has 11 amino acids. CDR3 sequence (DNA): TGCAGTGCTAGGGTCGGGGGAGGAGAGTTCTTC. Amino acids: CSARVGGGEFF.

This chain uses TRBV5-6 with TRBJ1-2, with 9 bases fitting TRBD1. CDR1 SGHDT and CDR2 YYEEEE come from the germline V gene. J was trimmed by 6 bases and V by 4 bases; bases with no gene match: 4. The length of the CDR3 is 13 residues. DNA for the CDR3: TGTGCCAGCAGCCCCAGGACAGGGGATGGCTACACCTTC. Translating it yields CASSPRTGDGYTF.

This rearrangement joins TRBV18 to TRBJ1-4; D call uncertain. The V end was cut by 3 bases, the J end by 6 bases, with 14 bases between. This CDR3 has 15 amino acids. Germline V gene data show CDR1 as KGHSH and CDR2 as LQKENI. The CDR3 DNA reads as TGTGCCAGCTCACCTCTACTGGGCTTGGATGAAAAACTGTTTTTT. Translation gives CASSPLLGLDEKLFF. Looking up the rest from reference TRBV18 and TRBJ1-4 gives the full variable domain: NAGVMQNPRHLVRRRGQEARLRCSPMKGHSHVYWYRQLPEEGLKFMVYLQKENIIDESGMPKERFSAEFPKEGPSILRIQQVVRGDSAAYFCASSPLLGLDEKLFFGSGTQLSVL.

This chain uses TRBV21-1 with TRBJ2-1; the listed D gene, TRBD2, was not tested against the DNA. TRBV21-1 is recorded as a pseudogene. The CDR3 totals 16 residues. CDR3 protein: CASSKVGLAAYNEQFF. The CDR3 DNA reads TGTGCCAGCAGCAAAGTGGGATTAGCGGCTTACAATGAGCAGTTCTTC.

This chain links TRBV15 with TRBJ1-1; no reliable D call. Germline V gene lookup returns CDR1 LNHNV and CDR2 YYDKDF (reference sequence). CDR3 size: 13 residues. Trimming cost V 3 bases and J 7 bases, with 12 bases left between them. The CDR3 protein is CATSRPGFNEAFF. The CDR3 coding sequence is TGTGCCACCAGCAGGCCGGGGTTTAATGAAGCTTTCTTT.

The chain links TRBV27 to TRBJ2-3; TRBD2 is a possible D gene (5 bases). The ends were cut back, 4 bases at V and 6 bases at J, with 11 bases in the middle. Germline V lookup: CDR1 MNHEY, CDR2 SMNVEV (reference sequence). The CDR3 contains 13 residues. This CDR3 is CASSWQAGDTQYF. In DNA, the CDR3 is TGTGCCAGCAGTTGGCAGGCGGGCGATACGCAGTATTTT.

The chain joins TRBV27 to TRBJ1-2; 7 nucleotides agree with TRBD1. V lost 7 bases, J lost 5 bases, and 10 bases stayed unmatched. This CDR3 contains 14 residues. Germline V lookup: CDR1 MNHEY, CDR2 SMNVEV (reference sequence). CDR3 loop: CASTPTGTPYGYTF. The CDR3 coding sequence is TGTGCCAGCACCCCGACAGGGACTCCTTATGGCTACACCTTC.

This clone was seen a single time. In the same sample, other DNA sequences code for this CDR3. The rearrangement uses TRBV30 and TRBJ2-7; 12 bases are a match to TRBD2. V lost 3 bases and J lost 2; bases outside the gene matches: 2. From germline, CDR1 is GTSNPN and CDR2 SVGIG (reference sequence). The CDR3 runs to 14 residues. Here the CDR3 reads CAWSGLAGPYEQYF. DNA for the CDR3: TGTGCCTGGAGCGGACTAGCGGGACCCTACGAGCAGTACTTC.

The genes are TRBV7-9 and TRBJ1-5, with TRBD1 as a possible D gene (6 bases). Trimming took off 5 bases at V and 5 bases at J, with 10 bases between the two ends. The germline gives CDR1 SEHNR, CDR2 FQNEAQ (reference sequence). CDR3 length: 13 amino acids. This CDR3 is CASSQGRDQPQHF. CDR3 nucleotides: TGTGCCAGCAGCCAGGGGAGAGATCAGCCCCAGCATTTT.

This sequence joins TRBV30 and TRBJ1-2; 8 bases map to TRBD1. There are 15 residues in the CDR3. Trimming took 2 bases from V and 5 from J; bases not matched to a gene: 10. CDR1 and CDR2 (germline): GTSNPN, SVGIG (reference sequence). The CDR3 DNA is TGTGCCTGGAGTACCCCGACAGGGGCAAGGTATGGCTACACCTTC. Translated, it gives CAWSTPTGARYGYTF.

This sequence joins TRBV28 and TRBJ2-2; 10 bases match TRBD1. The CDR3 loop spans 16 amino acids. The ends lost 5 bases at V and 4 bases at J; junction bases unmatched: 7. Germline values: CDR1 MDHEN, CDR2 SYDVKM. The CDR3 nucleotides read TGTGCCAGCAGTGTGCGGACAGGGGGATTCACCGGGGAGCTGTTTTTT. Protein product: CASSVRTGGFTGELFF.

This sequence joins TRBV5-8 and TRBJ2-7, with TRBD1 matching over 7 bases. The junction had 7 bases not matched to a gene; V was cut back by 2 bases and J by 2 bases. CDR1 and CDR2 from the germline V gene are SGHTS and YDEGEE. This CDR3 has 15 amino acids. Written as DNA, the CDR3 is TGTGCCAGCAGCTTCCGGGACAGACCTCCCTACGAGCAGTACTTC. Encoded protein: CASSFRDRPPYEQYF.

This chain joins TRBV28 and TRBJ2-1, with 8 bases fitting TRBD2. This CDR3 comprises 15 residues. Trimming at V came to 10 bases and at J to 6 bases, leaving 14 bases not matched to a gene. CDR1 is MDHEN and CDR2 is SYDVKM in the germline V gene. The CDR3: CAITAGEWSGNEQFF. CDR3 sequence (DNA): TGTGCCATTACAGCGGGAGAATGGTCAGGCAATGAGCAGTTCTTC.

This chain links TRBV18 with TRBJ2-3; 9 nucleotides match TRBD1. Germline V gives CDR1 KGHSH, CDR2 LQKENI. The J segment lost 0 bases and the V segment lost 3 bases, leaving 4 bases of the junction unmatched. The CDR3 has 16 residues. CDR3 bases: TGTGCCAGCTCACCCCTGACAGGGGGTAGCACAGATACGCAGTATTTT. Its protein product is CASSPLTGGSTDTQYF.

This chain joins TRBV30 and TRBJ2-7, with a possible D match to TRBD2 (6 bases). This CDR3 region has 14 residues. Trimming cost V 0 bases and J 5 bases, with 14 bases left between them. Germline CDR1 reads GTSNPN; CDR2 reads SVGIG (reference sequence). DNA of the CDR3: TGTGCCTGGAGTGTACTGGAGGGTGTCCACGAGCAGTACTTC. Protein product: CAWSVLEGVHEQYF.

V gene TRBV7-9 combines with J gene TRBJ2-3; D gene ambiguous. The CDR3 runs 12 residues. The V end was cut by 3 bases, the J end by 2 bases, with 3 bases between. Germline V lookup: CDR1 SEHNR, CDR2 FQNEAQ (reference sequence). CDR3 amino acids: CASSFYTDTQYF. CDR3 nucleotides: TGTGCCAGCAGCTTTTACACAGATACGCAGTATTTT.

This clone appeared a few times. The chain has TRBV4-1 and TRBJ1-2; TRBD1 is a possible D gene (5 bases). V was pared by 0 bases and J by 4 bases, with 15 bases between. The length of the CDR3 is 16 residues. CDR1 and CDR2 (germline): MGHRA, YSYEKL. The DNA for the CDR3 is TGCGCCAGCAGCCAAGAAATAACAGGCCTTATCTATGGCTACACCTTC. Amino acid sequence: CASSQEITGLIYGYTF.